This TCR beta chain came from a study of blood T cell repertoires in COVID-19. About the study: Some COVID-19 samples were acute and others convalescent; all came from the United States, Italy and Spain. T cells, B-cell-depleted T cells, or PBMCs provided the cDNA or gDNA that served as material.

The germline V gene encodes CDR1 LNHDA and CDR2 SQIVND (reference sequence). With 7 bases removed from V and 7 bases from J, the gap between germline ends came to 19 bases. This CDR3 region has 15 residues. Under the authors' procedure: By means of reference gene primer amplification, nucleated cell counts were estimated. Repertoires were generated with immunoSEQ multiplex PCR, while TCRdb's copy carries only in-frame clones and drops some. That table gives V, J and clone size, and the DNA gave D and trimming. The table has more than 85,000 clones, just over 90% seen once; the top ten hold 0.85% to 1%.

Sequencing was carried out using peripheral blood. This sequence originates from a man aged 55 to 70 with acute or convalescent COVID-19. V is TRBV19 and J is TRBJ1-4, with a weak D call TRBD1 (6 bases). CDR3 in DNA: TGTGCCAGTACCCCCCATACAGGGACGAGTGAAAAACTGTTTTTT. As protein: CASTPHTGTSEKLFF.